What follows are 28 T cell receptor beta chains derived from one specimen sequenced in a study of T cell repertoires in cytomegalovirus infection. Each CDR3 protein is one row after TCRdb ran MiXCR on the reads. The sample holds around 630,000 distinct CDR3 sequences, 20% to 25% seen once. The sequencing sample was made of CD8+ T cells from PBMCs. The receptor set was obtained from a human donor in good health (CMV status not recorded). Some clones in this sample may be carry-over from other donors' samples.

The chain is built from TRBV2 and TRBJ2-2; D is perhaps TRBD1 (6 bases). CDR1 is SNHLY, CDR2 FYNNEI, per germline. The CDR3 length is 14 residues. Trimming left V 8 bases short and J 1 base short, with 11 bases between. This CDR3 is CASLGAGNTGELFF. As DNA, the CDR3 is TGTGCCAGCTTGGGGGCCGGGAACACCGGGGAGCTGTTTTTT.

This clonotype occurred a few times. This chain joins TRBV7-9 and TRBJ2-1, with 8 bases identical to TRBD2. The germline V gene has CDR1 SEHNR and CDR2 FQNEAQ (reference sequence). V shed 4 bases, J shed 6 bases, and the junction held 5 bases outside the gene matches. The CDR3 has 14 amino acids. DNA of the CDR3: TGTGCCAGCAGCTCCTCCGGGACTAGCAATGAGCAGTTCTTC. Translated, it gives CASSSSGTSNEQFF.

Points on this clonotype: A read error may be the cause here, since a much bigger clone is one base away. The chain links TRBV6-6 to TRBJ2-4; 12 nucleotides agree with TRBD2. The CDR3 contains 15 residues. Germline V gives CDR1 MNHNY, CDR2 SVGAGI (reference sequence). Trimming cost V 5 bases and J 7 bases; bases outside gene matches: 6. In DNA, the CDR3 is TGTGCCAGCAGTAATCTAGCGGGGGGGAGTAACATTCAGTACTTC. It is translated as CASSNLAGGSNIQYF.

This sequence joins TRBV6-5 and TRBJ2-7; D uncertain. Trimming took off 4 bases at V and 2 bases at J, with 12 bases between the two ends. The CDR3 is made up of 14 amino acids. Germline lookup yields CDR1 MNHEY and CDR2 SVGAGI. Here the CDR3 reads CASSSTDTAYEQYF. In nucleotides, the CDR3 is TGTGCCAGCAGTTCAACCGACACAGCCTACGAGCAGTACTTC.

This clonotype was seen more than once but under ten times. The CDR3 sequence: CASSPGPGPHTEAFF. The CDR3 DNA is TGTGCCAGCAGCCCCGGTCCGGGACCCCACACTGAAGCTTTCTTT. The V gene is TRBV7-6, the J gene TRBJ1-1; D might be TRBD1 (5 bases). V was clipped by 5 bases and J by 3 bases, with 16 bases between them. Germline loops: CDR1 SGHVS, CDR2 FNYEAQ. This CDR3 spans 15 amino acids.

Only a few counts were recorded for this clonotype. The rearrangement uses TRBV6-2 or TRBV6-3 and TRBJ1-4; TRBD1 matches 9 bases. CDR1 and CDR2 from the germline V gene are MNHEY and SVGEGT. The CDR3 sequence is 14 residues long. The junction had 9 bases not matched to a gene; V was cut back by 8 bases and J by 8 bases. CDR3 region: CASGPGTGYEKLFF. The CDR3 bases are TGTGCCAGCGGGCCCGGGACAGGGTACGAAAAACTGTTTTTT.

This clonotype was detected ten times or more. The rearrangement links TRBV10-3 to TRBJ1-1, with D perhaps matching TRBD1 (6 bases). The V end was cut by 6 bases, the J end by 0 bases, with 17 bases between. The CDR3 totals 16 residues. Germline V gene sequence: CDR1 ENHRY, CDR2 SYGVKD. The CDR3 region is CAIRQGEGFMNTEAFF. The CDR3 DNA follows: TGTGCCATCAGACAGGGTGAGGGTTTCATGAACACTGAAGCTTTCTTT.

The V call is TRBV20-1, the J call TRBJ2-7; weak D call: TRBD2 (5 bases). CDR1 is DFQATT, CDR2 SNEGSKA, per germline (reference sequence). The germline V and J ends were trimmed by 1 base and 5 bases, with 21 bases remaining between them. This CDR3 is 16 amino acids long. CDR3 residues: CSARVWEGALANEQYF. CDR3 coding DNA: TGCAGTGCTAGAGTGTGGGAAGGTGCTTTAGCGAACGAGCAGTACTTC.

The chain is built from TRBV11-2 and TRBJ2-5; no clear D. Germline values: CDR1 SGHAT, CDR2 FQNNGV. V dropped 3 bases and J dropped 1 base, with 12 bases sitting between them. CDR3 size: 15 residues. The CDR3 DNA is TGTGCCAGCAGCTTTGGGTTAAGGGCCCAAGAGACCCAGTACTTC. Amino acid sequence: CASSFGLRAQETQYF.

At least ten counts were recorded for this clonotype. V usage is TRBV4-1 and J usage is TRBJ2-2; D is uncertain. CDR3 size: 16 residues. CDR1 is MGHRA and CDR2 is YSYEKL in the germline V gene. Deletions cut 2 bases from V and 1 base from J, with 11 bases between. The CDR3 loop reads CASSQPYTQNTGELFF. The CDR3 DNA sequence: TGCGCCAGCAGCCAACCCTACACCCAGAACACCGGGGAGCTGTTTTTT.

This clonotype was counted only a few times. V usage is TRBV7-2 and J usage is TRBJ2-1; tentatively, D is TRBD1 (6 bases). This CDR3 region has 14 residues. Trimming removed 3 bases at V and 3 bases at J, with 9 bases between. Germline assignment: CDR1 SGHTA and CDR2 FQGNSA. CDR3 residues: CASSFTGFYNEQFF. The CDR3 nucleotides read TGTGCCAGCAGCTTTACAGGGTTCTACAATGAGCAGTTCTTC.

The table lists this clonotype with many counts. The chain carries TRBV7-8 and TRBJ2-3; TRBD2 is a possible D gene (5 bases). Germline CDR1 SGHVS, CDR2 FQNEAQ. V lost 2 bases, J lost 11 bases, and 11 bases lay in between. This CDR3 has 12 residues. CDR3 in DNA: TGTGCCAGCAGCTTAAGCGGTGCGGAGCAGTATTTT. As protein: CASSLSGAEQYF.

This clonotype was recorded at least ten times. The chain employs TRBV7-9 and TRBJ2-7; D perhaps matches TRBD1 (5 bases). V dropped 3 bases and J dropped 5 bases, with 14 bases sitting between them. The germline V gene encodes CDR1 SEHNR and CDR2 FQNEAQ (reference sequence). The length of the CDR3 is 14 residues. The CDR3 reads CASSFRGSNDEQYF. The CDR3 DNA reads TGTGCCAGCAGCTTTAGGGGTTCTAACGACGAGCAGTACTTC.

This clonotype was seen once. It may be a read error: a sequence one base away is much more abundant. The chain is built from TRBV6-6 and TRBJ2-4; TRBD1 aligns across 7 bases. This CDR3 is built from 17 residues. Germline lookup yields CDR1 MNHNY and CDR2 SVGAGI (reference sequence). Here the CDR3 DNA reads TGTGCCGGCAGTTCCTTTGAGGGGGCCTTTTCCGTACACATTCAGTACTTC. Translated, it gives CAGSSFEGAFSVHIQYF.

The table lists this clonotype with many counts. The V gene is TRBV7-8, the J gene TRBJ1-5; D may be TRBD1 (5 bases). Trimming stripped 1 base from V and 1 base from J, with 8 bases between. Germline CDR1 SGHVS, CDR2 FQNEAQ. The CDR3 runs to 15 residues. In DNA, the CDR3 is TGTGCCAGCAGCTTAGAGGACAACAGCAATCAGCCCCAGCATTTT. Protein sequence: CASSLEDNSNQPQHF.

This sequence joins TRBV27 and TRBJ2-6; D possibly uses TRBD1 or TRBD2 (5 bases each). The germline CDR1 and CDR2 sequences are MNHEY and SMNVEV (reference sequence). V dropped 8 bases and J dropped 0 bases, with 14 bases sitting between them. CDR3 length: 16 residues. CDR3 nucleotides: TGTGCCAGCCGCCGAGGGGTTGTCTCTGGGGCCAACGTCCTGACTTTC. This gives the protein CASRRGVVSGANVLTF.

This clonotype was seen a handful of times. The chain uses TRBV29-1 and TRBJ1-1; unclear D gene. The CDR3 totals 13 residues. The V gene lost 4 bases and the J gene lost 0 bases, with 9 bases spanning the gap. From germline, CDR1 is SQVTM and CDR2 ANQGSEA. CDR3 in amino acids: CSVGSPLNTEAFF. CDR3 nucleotide sequence: TGCAGCGTTGGATCACCGCTGAACACTGAAGCTTTCTTT.

This sequence joins TRBV6-6 and TRBJ2-2; the D is unclear. Trimming shortened V by 0 bases and J by 11 bases, and 13 bases separated the two germline ends. Per the germline V gene, CDR1 is MNHNY and CDR2 is SVGAGI (reference sequence). The length of the CDR3 is 14 residues. The CDR3 region has the DNA TGTGCCAGCAGTTACTCGCGCCCGGTAATAGAGCTGTTTTTT. Translating gives CASSYSRPVIELFF.

A remark on this clonotype: The junction shows a germline mismatch at one end, possibly a read error. V is TRBV7-4 and J is TRBJ2-5, with TRBD2 identical over 7 bases. There are 14 residues in the CDR3. Germline V lookup: CDR1 SGHVT, CDR2 SQSDAQ. The CDR3 nucleotides read TGTGTCAGCAGCTGGCTAGCGGCTCAAGAGACCCAGTACTTC. Encoded protein: CVSSWLAAQETQYF.

This clonotype has just a few counts. The J gene is TRBJ2-1, the V gene TRBV29-1; TRBD1 might be the D (6 bases). Germline V CDR1 and CDR2: SQVTM, ANQGSEA. Trimming took 0 bases from V and 4 from J, leaving 10 bases between them. The CDR3 runs to 14 residues. The CDR3 protein is CSVEDRQEYNEQFF. The CDR3 DNA sequence: TGCAGCGTTGAAGATCGACAGGAGTACAATGAGCAGTTCTTC.

This rearrangement joins TRBV4-3 to TRBJ1-4; the match to TRBD1 covers 7 bases. The germline gives CDR1 LGHNA, CDR2 YSLEER. CDR3 length: 13 amino acids. V shed 3 bases, J shed 7 bases, and the junction held 2 bases outside the gene matches. The CDR3 protein is CASSHDRVEKLFF. CDR3 DNA: TGCGCCAGCAGCCACGACAGGGTTGAAAAACTGTTTTTT.

This chain joins TRBV19 and TRBJ1-1; D is undetermined. The germline V gene encodes CDR1 LNHDA and CDR2 SQIVND (reference sequence). V was pared by 9 bases and J by 1 base, with 12 bases between. The CDR3 is 13 amino acids. The CDR3 nucleotides are TGTGCCAGCCGACGGTCACCGAACACTGAAGCTTTCTTT. Protein sequence: CASRRSPNTEAFF.

Only a few counts were recorded for this clonotype. The chain combines TRBV19 with TRBJ2-1; no clear D gene. CDR1 is LNHDA and CDR2 is SQIVND in the germline V gene (reference sequence). The CDR3 contains 14 residues. With 1 base removed from V and 2 bases from J, the gap between germline ends came to 6 bases. CDR3 sequence (DNA): TGTGCCAGTAGTATAGGGGGTACCTACAATGAGCAGTTCTTC. Translated: CASSIGGTYNEQFF.

This clonotype showed up many times. CDR3 DNA sequence: TGTGCCAGCAGCTTAGAAGCCGGAACCCCCGAATTGTACGAGCAGTACTTC. Translating gives CASSLEAGTPELYEQYF. The V gene is TRBV7-6, the J gene TRBJ2-7; D ambiguous. The CDR3 runs 17 residues. Germline V gene data show CDR1 as SGHVS and CDR2 as FNYEAQ. V lost 1 base to trimming and J lost 4 bases, with 20 bases between them.

This clonotype was recorded a few times. CDR3 DNA: TGTGCCAGCAGCGGGCTAGGCTCTGGGGCCAACGTCCTGACTTTC. Translating it yields CASSGLGSGANVLTF. V and J are TRBV14 and TRBJ2-6; D is undetermined. The CDR3 contains 15 residues. Trimming pared 5 bases from V and 0 bases from J, leaving 8 bases between. The germline gives CDR1 SGHDN, CDR2 FVKESK.

This clonotype was found many times. The chain employs TRBV28 and TRBJ2-7; maybe TRBD1 (6 bases). The CDR3 loop spans 13 amino acids. The ends were cut back, 4 bases at V and 2 bases at J, with 9 bases in the middle. CDR1 and CDR2 from the germline V gene are MDHEN and SYDVKM. In DNA form, the CDR3 reads TGTGCCAGCAGTTACTCAGGGGCCTACGAGCAGTACGTC. It translates to CASSYSGAYEQYV.

This clonotype was counted ten times or more. The V call is TRBV6-5, the J call TRBJ2-1, with D possibly matching TRBD2 (6 bases). CDR1 MNHEY and CDR2 SVGAGI come from the germline V gene. Trimming left V 8 bases short and J 2 bases short, with 19 bases between. This CDR3 contains 16 residues. The CDR3 DNA follows: TGTGCCAGCTCTCTGGGAGGACATTCACCCTACAATGAGCAGTTCTTC. As protein: CASSLGGHSPYNEQFF.

V usage is TRBV2 and J usage is TRBJ2-1; perhaps TRBD2 as D (6 bases). V was clipped by 7 bases and J by 5 bases, with 9 bases between them. CDR3 length: 12 amino acids. Germline V CDR1 and CDR2: SNHLY, FYNNEI. CDR3 amino acids: CASIGSHNEQFF. The CDR3 coding sequence is TGTGCCAGCATCGGGAGTCACAATGAGCAGTTCTTC.